Shown below are 15 T cell receptor beta chains from a single sample sequenced in a study of OX40 agonist ivuxolimab in advanced cancers. Some clones are missing from TCRdb's copy, which holds only in-frame ones; the method was immunoSEQ multiplex PCR. The sample has under 85,000 clones, 94% seen once. The sample was CD4+ or CD8+ T cells sorted from blood, taken in a trial of the OX40 agonist ivuxolimab. The receptors originated from an adult with an advanced solid tumor such as melanoma, head and neck, liver or kidney cancer.

The rearrangement links TRBV6-5 to TRBJ2-7; D remains ambiguous. Germline V gene data show CDR1 as MNHEY and CDR2 as SVGAGI. The CDR3 consists of 10 residues. Trimming took off 6 bases at V and 9 bases at J, with 9 bases between the two ends. CDR3 DNA sequence: TGTGCCAGCAGGGGGTCTGGGCAGTACTTC. As protein: CASRGSGQYF.

The chain couples TRBV18 to TRBJ2-1; D is perhaps TRBD1 (6 bases). V was pared by 3 bases and J by 0 bases, with 12 bases between. The CDR3 is 16 amino acids. In germline, CDR1 is KGHSH, CDR2 LQKENI. The CDR3 loop is CASSPTGSLSYNEQFF. CDR3 nucleotide sequence: TGTGCCAGCTCACCGACAGGAAGCCTCTCCTACAATGAGCAGTTCTTC.

The CDR3 here is CSVEGLWTSGRLNEQFF. The CDR3 nucleotides read TGCAGCGTTGAAGGACTATGGACTAGCGGGAGACTCAATGAGCAGTTCTTC. The J gene is TRBJ2-1, the V gene TRBV29-1, with 13 bases aligning to TRBD2. From germline, CDR1 is SQVTM and CDR2 ANQGSEA. V shed 1 base and J 6 bases; nucleotides not matched to a gene: 9. CDR3 length: 17 residues.

The chain couples TRBV5-1 to TRBJ2-4, with D unresolved. This CDR3 has 15 residues. Trimming pared 1 base from V and 8 bases from J, leaving 16 bases between. Germline V CDR1 and CDR2: SGHRS, YFSETQ. The CDR3 spells CASSLLGELSDIQYF. CDR3 sequence (DNA): TGCGCCAGCAGCTTGCTTGGCGAACTATCGGACATTCAGTACTTC.

The genes are TRBV7-8 and TRBJ1-3, with D hard to call. With 4 bases removed from V and 0 bases from J, the gap between germline ends came to 16 bases. The CDR3 is 17 residues long. CDR1 and CDR2 from the germline V gene are SGHVS and FQNEAQ. CDR3 amino acids: CASSSKQRRVSGNTIYF. The CDR3 bases are TGTGCCAGCAGCTCGAAACAGAGGCGAGTCTCTGGAAACACCATATATTTT.

The CDR3: CASSVGSGGNEQFF. DNA for the CDR3: TGTGCCAGCAGCGTAGGATCAGGGGGCAATGAGCAGTTCTTC. The chain joins TRBV9 to TRBJ2-1; 7 bases map to TRBD1. The V and J ends lost 0 bases and 6 bases, in that order; junction bases with no gene match: 3. The CDR3 is made up of 14 amino acids. From germline, CDR1 is SGDLS and CDR2 YYNGEE. Full variable domain (rest looked up from reference TRBV9 and TRBJ2-1): DSGVTQTPKHLITATGQRVTLRCSPRSGDLSVYWYQQSLDQGLQFLIQYYNGEERAKGNILERFSAQQFPDLHSELNLSSLELGDSALYFCASSVGSGGNEQFFGPGTRLTVL.

The genes are TRBV5-6 and TRBJ1-2; D not certain. The CDR3 totals 15 residues. CDR1 is SGHDT and CDR2 is YYEEEE in the germline V gene. The V end was cut by 0 bases, the J end by 0 bases, with 9 bases between. In nucleotides, the CDR3 is TGTGCCAGCAGCTTGGCAGCAGGAGCTAACTATGGCTACACCTTC. This codes for CASSLAAGANYGYTF.

The chain employs TRBV29-1 and TRBJ2-5; a weak D match, TRBD1 (6 bases). The CDR3 length is 12 residues. Germline CDR1 reads SQVTM; CDR2 reads ANQGSEA. V lost 7 bases, J lost 3 bases, and 12 bases lay in between. In DNA, the CDR3 is TGCAGCGGCGGAAGGACAGAAGAGACCCAGTACTTC. Its protein product is CSGGRTEETQYF. Full variable domain (missing parts from reference TRBV29-1 and TRBJ2-5): SAVISQKPSRDICQRGTSLTIQCQVDSQVTMMFWYRQQPGQSLTLIATANQGSEATYESGFVIDKFPISRPNLTFSTLTVSNMSPEDSSIYLCSGGRTEETQYFGPGTRLLVL.

The CDR3 sequence: CASDQSRDRGTISGNTIYF. CDR3 coding DNA: TGTGCCAGCGACCAATCCCGGGACAGGGGCACTATATCTGGAAACACCATATATTTT. The V and J genes are TRBV7-9 and TRBJ1-3; TRBD1 agrees at 10 bases. The CDR3 totals 19 residues. V trimming: 8 bases; J trimming: 1 base; junction bases outside the gene matches: 17. The germline V gene encodes CDR1 SEHNR and CDR2 FQNEAQ (reference sequence).

This clone was counted between two and nine times. The V gene is TRBV9, the J gene TRBJ1-5; D is ambiguous. The CDR3 spans 14 residues. Germline CDR1 is SGDLS and CDR2 is YYNGEE. Trimming pared 4 bases from V and 0 bases from J, leaving 8 bases between. CDR3 protein: CASSSGASNQPQHF. The DNA of the CDR3 is TGTGCCAGCAGCTCGGGAGCTAGCAATCAGCCCCAGCATTTT.

The rearrangement links TRBV4-1 to TRBJ1-2, with D possibly matching TRBD1 (5 bases). This CDR3 spans 16 amino acids. Trimming cost V 4 bases and J 2 bases, with 17 bases left between them. In germline, CDR1 is MGHRA, CDR2 YSYEKL. CDR3 coding DNA: TGCGCCAGCAGCCCGCCCTGGGGGGGGAGCAACTATGGCTACACCTTC. It encodes CASSPPWGGSNYGYTF.

Remarks on this clone: Other DNA sequences of this sample code for an identical CDR3. The genes are TRBV6-5 and TRBJ2-1; D unresolved. The CDR3 consists of 13 residues. Germline assignment: CDR1 MNHEY and CDR2 SVGAGI. Trimming pared 0 bases from V and 6 bases from J, leaving 6 bases between. The CDR3 nucleotides are TGTGCCAGCAGTTACTCAAGCCTCAATGAGCAGTTCTTC. This gives the protein CASSYSSLNEQFF.

The rearrangement links TRBV5-6 to TRBJ2-7; D remains ambiguous. Germline CDR1 and CDR2: SGHDT and YYEEEE. The CDR3 loop spans 13 amino acids. V dropped 1 base and J dropped 2 bases, with 7 bases sitting between them. The CDR3 DNA sequence: TGTGCCAGCAGCTTGTACGGAACCTACGAGCAGTACTTC. This codes for CASSLYGTYEQYF.

The DNA for the CDR3 is TGTGCCAGCAGCTTAATTTTGGGGAGTTCTAGCACAGATACGCAGTATTTT. It translates to CASSLILGSSSTDTQYF. The chain is built from TRBV11-2 and TRBJ2-3, with a tentative D call TRBD2 (5 bases). The germline CDR1 and CDR2 sequences are SGHAT and FQNNGV. This CDR3 contains 17 residues. V dropped 2 bases and J dropped 0 bases, with 15 bases sitting between them.

This chain uses TRBV6-1 with TRBJ1-5; D is uncertain. The CDR3 spans 15 residues. Looked up from germline, CDR1 is MNHNS and CDR2 is SASEGT. V gave up 8 bases and J gave up 6 bases, with 20 bases separating them. CDR3 in amino acids: CASLVLGGSSQPQHF. The CDR3 coding sequence is TGTGCCAGCCTGGTTCTCGGCGGGTCAAGTCAGCCCCAGCATTTT.